The 22 T cell receptor beta chains in this list originate from one sample, sequenced in a study of glioma-infiltrating T cells. Using RNA template, CDR3s of TCR alpha and beta were amplified with iRepertoire arm-PCR. TCRdb called the multiplex PCR reads again in MiXCR, with one record for every CDR3 protein. The repertoire holds around 390,000 distinct CDR3 sequences, with roughly two fifths as singletons. The sample taken for sequencing was glioma tissue, nonneoplastic brain tissue, or PBMCs (not recorded which). The receptor set was obtained from a human donor with low-grade glioma or glioblastoma, undergoing nonglioma brain surgery, or in good health (not recorded which).

At least ten counts were recorded for this clonotype. V gene TRBV15 combines with J gene TRBJ2-1; D gene unclear. Trimming left V 7 bases short and J 11 bases short, with 12 bases between. The CDR3 has 11 residues. The germline V gene has CDR1 LNHNV and CDR2 YYDKDF (reference sequence). CDR3 DNA sequence: TGTGCCACCACCCCGACTTATAAGCAGTTCTTC. This codes for CATTPTYKQFF.

This rearrangement joins TRBV2 to TRBJ1-1; D gene unclear. The V and J ends lost 2 bases and 2 bases respectively, with 9 bases between them. The CDR3 is 14 residues long. Germline V CDR1 and CDR2: SNHLY, FYNNEI. The CDR3 nucleotides read TGTGCCAGCAGTGAAAGGCGGCTAAACACTGAAGCTTTCTTT. Its protein product is CASSERRLNTEAFF.

This clonotype was recorded a few times. The chain couples TRBV28 to TRBJ2-6; D might be TRBD2 (7 bases). This CDR3 has 16 amino acids. Germline lookup yields CDR1 MDHEN and CDR2 SYDVKM. With 7 bases removed from V and 3 bases from J, the gap between germline ends came to 16 bases. Here the CDR3 reads CASTRGGAHGANVLTF. In nucleotides, the CDR3 is TGTGCCAGCACCCGTGGGGGGGCTCATGGGGCCAACGTCCTGACTTTC.

This clonotype has at least ten counts. The chain couples TRBV6-2 or TRBV6-3 to TRBJ2-1, with a possible D match to TRBD1 (5 bases). V lost 6 bases to trimming and J lost 3 bases, with 9 bases between them. This CDR3 region has 13 residues. CDR1 is MNHEY, CDR2 SVGEGT, per germline. CDR3 sequence: CASSSDNYNEQFF. CDR3 in DNA: TGTGCCAGCAGCTCGGACAACTACAATGAGCAGTTCTTC.

At least ten counts were recorded for this clonotype. This rearrangement joins TRBV25-1 to TRBJ1-1; TRBD1 matches at 8 bases. This CDR3 contains 13 residues. Germline V gene data show CDR1 as MGHDK and CDR2 as SYGVNS. V trimming: 2 bases; J trimming: 4 bases; junction bases outside the gene matches: 0. The CDR3 nucleotides are TGTGCCAGCAGTGAAGACAGGGGCACTGAAGCTTTCTTT. Its protein is CASSEDRGTEAFF.

The chain couples TRBV4-2 to TRBJ2-7, with 8 bases matching TRBD2. Germline V gene data show CDR1 as LGHNA and CDR2 as YNFKEQ. The CDR3 extends over 16 amino acids. J was trimmed by 6 bases and V by 1 base; bases with no gene match: 11. The CDR3 DNA reads as TGTGCCAGCAGCCAAGTAGCACGGGAGGGCGGGGGCGAGCAGTACTTC. It encodes CASSQVAREGGGEQYF.

This clonotype has just a few counts. The rearrangement uses TRBV24-1 and TRBJ1-3, with D perhaps matching TRBD1 (5 bases). V was clipped by 4 bases and J by 0 bases, with 12 bases between them. The CDR3 is 16 residues long. Germline values: CDR1 KGHDR, CDR2 SFDVKD. The CDR3 DNA reads as TGTGCCACCAGTGACACCGGGACGGACTCTGGAAACACCATATATTTT. The encoded protein is CATSDTGTDSGNTIYF.

The rearrangement joins TRBV20-1 to TRBJ1-6; no reliable D call. CDR1 and CDR2 (germline): DFQATT, SNEGSKA (reference sequence). The CDR3 covers 15 residues. V lost 5 bases, J lost 14 bases, and 25 bases lay in between. CDR3 bases: TGCAGTGCTCACAAAACTGACCGGGCCCCAAGGTCCCTCCACTTT. Its protein is CSAHKTDRAPRSLHF.

This clonotype was recorded only once. A much larger clone is a single base away; this may be a read error. The chain combines TRBV6-5 with TRBJ2-2; D tentatively reads TRBD1 or TRBD2 (5 bases each). The CDR3 is 17 residues long. Per the germline V gene, CDR1 is MNHEY and CDR2 is SVGAGI. The CDR3 here is CASSYPGPNRRTGQLFF. Here the CDR3 DNA reads TGTGCCAGCAGTTACCCGGGACCAAACAGGAGAACCGGGCAGCTGTTTTTT.

Notes on this clonotype: A much larger clone differs from this one at a single base, so this may be a read error. V gene TRBV20-1 combines with J gene TRBJ2-7, with D tentatively TRBD1 (5 bases). There are 12 residues in the CDR3. The V gene's germline CDR1 is DFQATT and CDR2 SNEGSKA (reference sequence). V lost 3 bases, J lost 7 bases, and 13 bases lay in between. The CDR3: CSASDRPREQYF. Written as DNA, the CDR3 is TGCAGTGCTAGCGACAGACCAAGGGAGCAGTACTTC.

Points on this clonotype: The junction departs from the called germline gene at one end, perhaps through a read error. The J gene is TRBJ2-5, the V gene TRBV3-1; D unclear. The length of the CDR3 is 15 residues. CDR1 is LGHDT and CDR2 is YNNKEL in the germline V gene (reference sequence). Written as DNA, the CDR3 is TGTGCCAGCAGCCAAGCGCCGATTTACCAAGGGACCCAGTACTTC. Its translation is CASSQAPIYQGTQYF.

A few counts support this clonotype. The chain recombines TRBV20-1 with TRBJ2-1; D unresolved. Between the trimmed V and J ends, which lost 6 bases and 0 bases, there was a span of 15 bases. Per germline, CDR1 DFQATT and CDR2 SNEGSKA (reference sequence). CDR3 length: 15 amino acids. The CDR3 loop is CSAQGSPSSYNEQFF. The CDR3 DNA follows: TGCAGTGCCCAAGGAAGCCCGAGCTCCTACAATGAGCAGTTCTTC.

This clonotype was counted once. The rearrangement joins TRBV7-3 to TRBJ2-3; 10 bases line up with TRBD2. The CDR3 length is 18 residues. The ends lost 5 bases at V and 2 bases at J; junction bases unmatched: 13. Germline CDR1 SGHTA, CDR2 FQGTGA. The DNA for the CDR3 is TGTGCCAGCAGCCCGCACCCTAGGACTAGCGGACCCACAGATACGCAGTATTTT. Amino acids: CASSPHPRTSGPTDTQYF.

V and J are TRBV11-2 and TRBJ1-2; D remains unclear. The CDR3 spans 15 residues. V gave up 5 bases and J gave up 0 bases, with 13 bases separating them. CDR1 is SGHAT and CDR2 is FQNNGV in the germline V gene. The CDR3: CASSPVPGANYGYTF. CDR3 nucleotide sequence: TGTGCCAGCAGCCCGGTCCCGGGAGCTAACTATGGCTACACCTTC. Drawing the rest from reference TRBV11-2 and TRBJ1-2, the complete variable domain is EAGVAQSPRYKIIEKRQSVAFWCNPISGHATLYWYQQILGQGPKLLIQFQNNGVVDDSQLPKDRFSAERLKGVDSTLKIQPAKLEDSAVYLCASSPVPGANYGYTFGSGTRLTVV.

This clonotype appeared a few times. The V and J genes are TRBV7-2 and TRBJ1-5; D is uncertain. The germline V gene has CDR1 SGHTA and CDR2 FQGNSA. CDR3 size: 15 residues. With 0 bases removed from V and 5 bases from J, the gap between germline ends came to 11 bases. The CDR3 DNA is TGTGCCAGCAGCTTAGCGCGACGGGCAGATCAGCCCCAGCATTTT. Its translation: CASSLARRADQPQHF.

The J gene is TRBJ1-2, the V gene TRBV4-3, with D perhaps matching TRBD1 (6 bases). Germline CDR1 is LGHNA and CDR2 is YSLEER. V lost 5 bases, J lost 1 base, and 17 bases lay in between. The CDR3 sequence is 16 residues long. DNA of the CDR3: TGCGCCAGCAGCTCGCCAACCAGGGGACATAACTATGGCTACACCTTC. Encoded protein: CASSSPTRGHNYGYTF.

This sequence joins TRBV7-7 and TRBJ2-1; the D is unclear. V dropped 5 bases and J dropped 8 bases, with 10 bases sitting between them. Germline assignment: CDR1 SSHAT and CDR2 FNYEAQ (reference sequence). This CDR3 region has 12 residues. The CDR3 bases are TGTGCCAGCAGCCCAGTAGAGGATGAGCAGTTCTTC. As protein: CASSPVEDEQFF.

As concerns this clonotype: A much larger clone differs from this one at a single base, so this may be a read error. DNA of the CDR3: TGCAGTGAGGCTGGTAGCGGAGGGGTGGATACGCAGTATTTT. Amino acids: CSEAGSGGVDTQYF. V is TRBV20-1 and J is TRBJ2-3, with D perhaps TRBD2 (6 bases). Germline V gene data show CDR1 as DFQATT and CDR2 as SNEGSKA (reference sequence). The CDR3 is 14 amino acids. The germline V and J ends were trimmed by 7 bases and 6 bases, with 20 bases remaining between them.

This sequence joins TRBV4-1 and TRBJ2-7, with TRBD2 identical over 12 bases. Germline loops: CDR1 MGHRA, CDR2 YSYEKL. CDR3 length: 16 residues. J lost 5 bases, V lost 4 bases, and 9 bases had no gene match. CDR3 amino acids: CASSLNSGTSGHEQYF. The CDR3 DNA sequence: TGCGCCAGCAGCCTTAACTCCGGGACTAGCGGGCACGAGCAGTACTTC.

Concerning this clonotype itself: A much bigger clone sits one base away, suggesting this may be a read error. The chain recombines TRBV6-5 with TRBJ2-1; the D call may be TRBD1 or TRBD2 (5 bases each). The CDR3 is 15 residues long. Germline loops: CDR1 MNHEY, CDR2 SVGAGI. The CDR3 nucleotides read TGTGCCTGCAGTTCTCCTGGGGGAGCTTACAATGAGCAGTTCTTC. It encodes CACSSPGGAYNEQFF.

Details on this clonotype: One junction end disagrees with the germline gene, perhaps due to a read error. The chain couples TRBV20-1 to TRBJ2-5; D is uncertain. The CDR3 extends over 11 amino acids. Looked up from germline, CDR1 is DFQATT and CDR2 is SNEGSKA (reference sequence). The CDR3 DNA reads TGCGGTGCTAGTTCTTTAGAGACCCAGTACTTC. Residues: CGASSLETQYF.

The J gene is TRBJ2-1, the V gene TRBV19; 7 bases align to TRBD2. Germline-derived CDR1 and CDR2 are LNHDA and SQIVND (reference sequence). The CDR3 spans 15 residues. The ends lost 5 bases at V and 7 bases at J; junction bases unmatched: 11. CDR3 in amino acids: CASSVGRRETNEQFF. The CDR3 coding sequence is TGTGCCAGTAGTGTCGGGCGGCGGGAGACAAATGAGCAGTTCTTC.